This T cell receptor (beta chain) was observed in a study of CD8 T cells in Susac syndrome. RNA, at roughly 0.5 to 1 ug, was reverse transcribed with random hexamers. TCRdb recomputed calls from the immunoSEQ multiplex PCR reads with MiXCR, one row per CDR3 protein. The sample holds approximately 110,000 distinct CDR3 sequences, roughly 93% seen once. Stable or active relapsing-remitting multiple sclerosis, untreated and meeting revised McDonald criteria, defined the controls. V was trimmed by 0 bases and J by 1 base, leaving 14 bases between them. The CDR3 extends over 17 amino acids. Germline CDR1 SGHRS, CDR2 YFSETQ.

This TCR derives from a human donor with multiple sclerosis. Sequenced: CD8+ T cells from PBMCs. V gene TRBV5-1 combines with J gene TRBJ2-1; D might be TRBD2 (5 bases). The CDR3 sequence is CASSLDTFSGSYNEQFF. CDR3 in DNA: TGCGCCAGCAGCTTGGATACTTTCAGCGGATCCTACAATGAGCAGTTCTTC.